This T cell receptor (beta chain) was sequenced during a study of shared clonotypes between healthy human individuals. Here immunoSEQ multiplex PCR was the method, and the copy in TCRdb shows in-frame clones only, minus some. This table has some 2,100,000 clones, 85% to 95% appearing once. Note on this clone: No antigen is known for it. An end of the junction differs from the germline gene, which may be a read error.

CDR3 length: 12 residues. Germline CDR1 reads SEHNR; CDR2 reads FQNEAQ (reference sequence). The study, taken as a whole, reports: Clonotypes which were not shared had lower generation probabilities than clonotypes that all four donors shared.

Terminally differentiated effector memory CD45RA+ cells were excluded by CCR7 positive selection of CD45RO-negative cells. This rearrangement joins TRBV7-9 to TRBJ1-2; the D gene is possibly TRBD1 (6 bases). The sample taken for sequencing was naive CD8+ T cells from PBMCs. The TCR comes from a man between 18 and 29 years old in good health. Some clones in this sample may be carry-over from other donors' samples. This CDR3 reads CASSLAGGQLAF. CDR3 in DNA: TGTGCCAGCAGCTTAGCGGGGGGCCAGCTTGCCTTC.